These 28 T cell receptor beta chains came from one sample sequenced in a study of T cells in narcolepsy. Only in-frame clones appear in the TCRdb table, and some are missing; sequencing was by immunoSEQ multiplex PCR. The sample shows 21,000 or so clones, roughly 94% of them seen only once. Sequencing was done on a sample of CD45RA- memory CD4+ T cells from PBMCs. Receptors originate from a human donor with narcolepsy.

This chain joins TRBV11-2 and TRBJ2-1, with 11 bases lining up with TRBD2. This CDR3 is 16 amino acids long. V trimming: 5 bases; J trimming: 8 bases; junction bases outside the gene matches: 11. Germline V lookup: CDR1 SGHAT, CDR2 FQNNGV. CDR3 protein: CASSPLTSGSTHEQFF. CDR3 bases: TGTGCCAGCAGCCCCCTAACTAGCGGGAGTACCCATGAGCAGTTCTTC.

The rearrangement joins TRBV6-5 to TRBJ2-1; 11 nucleotides line up with TRBD2. From germline, CDR1 is MNHEY and CDR2 SVGAGI. The CDR3 runs to 15 residues. With V trimmed by 5 bases and J by 7 bases, 7 bases remained unmatched. CDR3 coding DNA: TGTGCCAGCAGTATTAGCGGGAGGGCCGTAAATGAGCAGTTCTTC. It yields the protein CASSISGRAVNEQFF.

J is TRBJ1-3 and V is TRBV19; D is ambiguous. Germline assignment: CDR1 LNHDA and CDR2 SQIVND (reference sequence). This CDR3 has 16 amino acids. Trimming left V 3 bases short and J 0 bases short, with 12 bases between. The DNA of the CDR3 is TGTGCCAGTAGTATGATTCGGTCCAACTCTGGAAACACCATATATTTT. Protein: CASSMIRSNSGNTIYF.

The chain has TRBV10-3 and TRBJ2-1; D not resolved. Germline-derived CDR1 and CDR2 are ENHRY and SYGVKD. The CDR3 has 15 residues. Trimming removed 4 bases at V and 0 bases at J, with 10 bases between. The CDR3: CAISVDFSSYNEQFF. DNA for the CDR3: TGTGCCATCAGTGTGGATTTTAGCTCCTACAATGAGCAGTTCTTC.

The chain joins TRBV7-2 to TRBJ1-2, with unresolved D. V was trimmed by 1 base and J by 4 bases, leaving 13 bases between them. The CDR3 is 15 amino acids. Germline loops: CDR1 SGHTA, CDR2 FQGNSA. For the CDR3, the DNA is TGTGCCAGCAGCTTAGGGCCTGCGACAATCTATGGCTACACCTTC. It codes for CASSLGPATIYGYTF.

CDR3 sequence: CASSVGRGRETQYF. CDR3 DNA sequence: TGTGCCAGTAGTGTGGGCAGGGGAAGGGAGACCCAGTACTTC. The chain links TRBV19 to TRBJ2-5, with D perhaps matching TRBD1 (6 bases). The CDR3 spans 14 residues. V was clipped by 5 bases and J by 5 bases, with 15 bases between them. Germline V gene lookup returns CDR1 LNHDA and CDR2 SQIVND (reference sequence).

The CDR3 protein is CAWSDISLHF. CDR3 nucleotides: TGTGCCTGGAGTGATATCTCCCTCCACTTT. The V gene is TRBV30, the J gene TRBJ1-6; D uncertain. CDR1 is GTSNPN and CDR2 is SVGIG in the germline V gene (reference sequence). V was cut by 1 base and J by 14 bases, with 6 bases left in between. This CDR3 contains 10 residues.

This chain links TRBV5-6 with TRBJ2-6; D ambiguous. V was trimmed by 2 bases and J by 0 bases, leaving 9 bases between them. Germline V lookup: CDR1 SGHDT, CDR2 YYEEEE. The CDR3 loop spans 16 amino acids. The CDR3 protein is CASSFLLSSGANVLTF. CDR3 DNA: TGTGCCAGCAGCTTCCTCCTCAGCTCTGGGGCCAACGTCCTGACTTTC. Complete variable domain (other parts from reference TRBV5-6 and TRBJ2-6): DAGVTQSPTHLIKTRGQQVTLRCSPKSGHDTVSWYQQALGQGPQFIFQYYEEEERQRGNFPDRFSGHQFPNYSSELNVNALLLGDSALYLCASSFLLSSGANVLTFGAGSRLTVL.

The chain's CDR3 is CASSLQGFDQPQHF. DNA of the CDR3: TGTGCCAGCAGCTTACAAGGGTTTGATCAGCCCCAGCATTTT. The rearrangement uses TRBV11-2 and TRBJ1-5; D unresolved. V gave up 2 bases and J gave up 5 bases, with 10 bases separating them. CDR1 and CDR2 (germline): SGHAT, FQNNGV. The CDR3 length is 14 residues.

This chain's CDR3 is CASSLDRGFGELFF. CDR3 bases: TGTGCCAGCAGTTTAGACAGGGGCTTCGGGGAGCTGTTTTTT. This chain connects TRBV27 to TRBJ2-2; 8 nucleotides match TRBD1. With V trimmed by 2 bases and J by 7 bases, 3 bases remained unmatched. The CDR3 totals 14 residues. Germline V gives CDR1 MNHEY, CDR2 SMNVEV (reference sequence).

The chain links TRBV4-3 to TRBJ2-6; D not resolved. This CDR3 spans 14 amino acids. Between the trimmed V and J ends, which lost 2 bases and 2 bases, there was a span of 4 bases. Germline V gives CDR1 LGHNA, CDR2 YSLEER. The CDR3 region has the DNA TGCGCCAGCAGCCAATATACTGGGGCCAACGTCCTGACTTTC. It encodes CASSQYTGANVLTF.

This chain connects TRBV30 to TRBJ1-1, with D possibly TRBD1 on 5 matching bases. Looked up from germline, CDR1 is GTSNPN and CDR2 is SVGIG (reference sequence). CDR3 length equals 13 residues. V lost 4 bases and J lost 7, with 16 bases in between. The CDR3: CAWTLDSSSEAFF. The CDR3 DNA follows: TGTGCCTGGACCCTCGACAGTAGCAGTGAAGCTTTCTTT.

V and J are TRBV5-6 and TRBJ2-7; D call uncertain. CDR1 is SGHDT and CDR2 is YYEEEE in the germline V gene. The germline V and J ends were trimmed by 3 bases and 3 bases, with 4 bases remaining between them. This CDR3 has 11 residues. The CDR3 here is CASSSFYEQYF. CDR3 coding DNA: TGTGCCAGCAGCTCATTCTACGAGCAGTACTTC.

The chain has TRBV5-6 and TRBJ1-1; no reliable D call. The CDR3 is 13 residues long. CDR1 SGHDT and CDR2 YYEEEE come from the germline V gene. V shed 0 bases and J shed 5 bases, with 8 bases lying between them. The CDR3 DNA is TGTGCCAGCAGCTTGGGTGGGGTTACTGAAGCTTTCTTT. Translating it yields CASSLGGVTEAFF. The complete variable domain, with remaining parts taken from reference TRBV5-6 and TRBJ1-1, reads DAGVTQSPTHLIKTRGQQVTLRCSPKSGHDTVSWYQQALGQGPQFIFQYYEEEERQRGNFPDRFSGHQFPNYSSELNVNALLLGDSALYLCASSLGGVTEAFFGQGTRLTVV.

The V gene is TRBV2, the J gene TRBJ1-5; D unclear. The V gene's germline CDR1 is SNHLY and CDR2 FYNNEI. Trimming took 6 bases from V and 5 from J, leaving 17 bases between them. The CDR3 covers 15 residues. The CDR3 spells CASRVTSPGDQPQHF. As DNA, the CDR3 is TGTGCCAGCAGGGTGACCTCTCCCGGAGATCAGCCCCAGCATTTT.

This chain uses TRBV28 with TRBJ2-2; no clear D gene. Germline CDR1 is MDHEN and CDR2 is SYDVKM. The CDR3 totals 14 residues. Trimming stripped 5 bases from V and 2 bases from J, with 9 bases between. The CDR3 DNA is TGTGCCAGCAGTGACGTGATTAACACCGGGGAGCTGTTTTTT. It yields the protein CASSDVINTGELFF. The whole variable domain, filled in from reference TRBV28 and TRBJ2-2, reads DVKVTQSSRYLVKRTGEKVFLECVQDMDHENMFWYRQDPGLGLRLIYFSYDVKMKEKGDIPEGYSVSREKKERFSLILESASTNQTSMYLCASSDVINTGELFFGEGSRLTVL.

Written as DNA, the CDR3 is TGTGCCAGCAGCCTTATCGGGGGAGGCATATACAATGAGCAGTTCTTC. As protein: CASSLIGGGIYNEQFF. The chain has TRBV11-2 and TRBJ2-1; possibly TRBD2 for D (6 bases). This CDR3 region has 16 residues. V was trimmed by 5 bases and J by 4 bases, leaving 18 bases between them. Germline V CDR1 and CDR2: SGHAT, FQNNGV.

The chain joins TRBV4-1 to TRBJ1-5, with 9 bases fitting TRBD1. There are 15 residues in the CDR3. V was pared by 4 bases and J by 7 bases, with 8 bases of the junction left unmatched. Per the germline V gene, CDR1 is MGHRA and CDR2 is YSYEKL. DNA for the CDR3: TGCGCCAGCAGCCCCAGCGGGACAGGGTCACAGCCCCAGCATTTT. It encodes CASSPSGTGSQPQHF.

This chain joins TRBV2 and TRBJ2-1, with 12 nucleotides matching TRBD2. The ends lost 6 bases at V and 4 bases at J; junction bases unmatched: 7. The length of the CDR3 is 16 residues. Germline values: CDR1 SNHLY, CDR2 FYNNEI. CDR3 nucleotide sequence: TGTGCCAGCAGCCAAGCCGGGACTAGCGGGTACAATGAGCAGTTCTTC. Translating gives CASSQAGTSGYNEQFF.

Written as DNA, the CDR3 is TGTGCCAGCAGCTTGATTACGGGTTGGATCAATCAGCCCCAGCATTTT. Its protein is CASSLITGWINQPQHF. This chain links TRBV5-8 with TRBJ1-5; D is ambiguous. Per the germline V gene, CDR1 is SGHTS and CDR2 is YDEGEE. This CDR3 is 16 amino acids long. The germline V and J ends were trimmed by 1 base and 3 bases, with 14 bases remaining between them.

This chain uses TRBV28 with TRBJ2-7, with D perhaps TRBD2 (7 bases). The V and J ends lost 5 bases and 3 bases respectively, with 23 bases between them. The germline CDR1 and CDR2 sequences are MDHEN and SYDVKM. This CDR3 is 17 amino acids long. CDR3 in DNA: TGTGCCAGCAGTCCGCTCGGTTGGGGGGGCCTCAACTACGAGCAGTACTTC. It codes for CASSPLGWGGLNYEQYF.

V gene TRBV30 combines with J gene TRBJ1-5; 7 bases map to TRBD1. Trimming cost V 2 bases and J 4 bases; bases outside gene matches: 2. Germline V lookup: CDR1 GTSNPN, CDR2 SVGIG (reference sequence). This CDR3 spans 13 amino acids. The chain's CDR3 is CAWSRQGNQPQHF. The CDR3 coding sequence is TGTGCCTGGAGTAGACAGGGAAATCAGCCCCAGCATTTT.

This sequence joins TRBV30 and TRBJ1-5, with 8 bases fitting TRBD1. Germline V gene lookup returns CDR1 GTSNPN and CDR2 SVGIG (reference sequence). The CDR3 totals 14 residues. V was pared by 3 bases and J by 7 bases, with 8 bases of the junction left unmatched. CDR3 in amino acids: CAWRGDRGEQPQHF. CDR3 in DNA: TGTGCCTGGAGGGGAGACAGGGGAGAACAGCCCCAGCATTTT. Filled out from reference TRBV30 and TRBJ1-5, the complete variable domain reads SQTIHQWPATLVQPVGSPLSLECTVEGTSNPNLYWYRQAAGRGLQLLFYSVGIGQISSEVPQNLSASRPQDRQFILSSKKLLLSDSGFYLCAWRGDRGEQPQHFGDGTRLSIL.

The V gene is TRBV11-2, the J gene TRBJ1-2, with a tentative D call TRBD1 (6 bases). Germline CDR1 SGHAT, CDR2 FQNNGV. The CDR3 is 14 residues long. V lost 4 bases and J lost 6, with 15 bases in between. Here the CDR3 DNA reads TGTGCCAGCAGCTCCCAGACAGGAATGGATGGCTACACCTTC. Translation gives CASSSQTGMDGYTF. The entire variable domain, with the rest obtained from reference TRBV11-2 and TRBJ1-2, is as follows: EAGVAQSPRYKIIEKRQSVAFWCNPISGHATLYWYQQILGQGPKLLIQFQNNGVVDDSQLPKDRFSAERLKGVDSTLKIQPAKLEDSAVYLCASSSQTGMDGYTFGSGTRLTVV.

The chain combines TRBV6-5 with TRBJ1-1, with TRBD1 matching over 7 bases. Germline V gene lookup returns CDR1 MNHEY and CDR2 SVGAGI. The trim removed 6 bases at V and 1 base at J, leaving 5 bases unmatched. The CDR3 runs to 14 residues. The CDR3 reads CASRDGQANTEAFF. CDR3 coding DNA: TGTGCCAGCAGGGACGGACAGGCGAACACTGAAGCTTTCTTT.

The J gene is TRBJ1-5, the V gene TRBV5-1, with 9 positions matching TRBD1. The CDR3 runs to 14 residues. Trimming removed 4 bases from V and 4 bases from J; junction bases left unmatched: 3. Germline lookup yields CDR1 SGHRS and CDR2 YFSETQ. The CDR3 is CASSQGTGNQPQHF. In nucleotides, the CDR3 is TGCGCCAGCAGCCAAGGGACAGGGAATCAGCCCCAGCATTTT.

The J gene is TRBJ2-3, the V gene TRBV5-1; 8 nucleotides agree with TRBD2. Germline trimming cut 3 bases from V and 0 bases from J; bases unmatched to any gene: 6. The CDR3 contains 16 residues. From germline, CDR1 is SGHRS and CDR2 YFSETQ. The CDR3 region has the DNA TGCGCCAGCAGCTCCGGACTAGCCGCCAGCACAGATACGCAGTATTTT. Translation: CASSSGLAASTDTQYF.

This chain links TRBV2 with TRBJ1-2, with 9 bases fitting TRBD1. Germline V CDR1 and CDR2: SNHLY, FYNNEI. Trimming took 7 bases from V and 4 from J; bases not matched to a gene: 10. The CDR3 loop spans 15 amino acids. In DNA, the CDR3 is TGTGCCAGCACCCCTCAGGACAGGGGTATCTATGGCTACACCTTC. Translated, it gives CASTPQDRGIYGYTF.